The 28 T cell receptor beta chains presented below share a single source sample, sequenced in a study of breast tumors, draining lymph nodes, adjacent tissues. MiXCR, applied by TCRdb to the multiplex PCR reads, yields one record per CDR3 protein. The sample shows more than 50,000 distinct CDR3 sequences, around two fifths of them seen only once. The sample taken for sequencing was breast tumor tissue. These receptors were obtained from a female donor with breast cancer. Some clones in this sample may be carry-over from other donors' samples.

This clonotype was picked up many times. The V gene is TRBV5-6, the J gene TRBJ2-3; the D is unclear. Germline lookup yields CDR1 SGHDT and CDR2 YYEEEE. V gave up 0 bases and J gave up 6 bases, with 14 bases separating them. The CDR3 loop spans 15 amino acids. CDR3 bases: TGTGCCAGCAGCTTGGATCCTCCCCCCAGGGATACGCAGTATTTT. Translating it yields CASSLDPPPRDTQYF.

This clonotype has a count of ten or more. The CDR3 DNA follows: TGTGCCAGCACTGGGACAGCTTATAATTCACCCCTCCACTTT. Residues: CASTGTAYNSPLHF. V gene TRBV6-2 or TRBV6-3 combines with J gene TRBJ1-6; 7 bases map to TRBD1. CDR1 and CDR2 from the germline V gene are MNHEY and SVGEGT. The CDR3 has 14 residues. The J segment lost 4 bases and the V segment lost 7 bases, leaving 4 bases of the junction unmatched.

This clonotype was counted ten times or more. The chain employs TRBV20-1 and TRBJ1-4; tentatively, D is TRBD1 (6 bases). CDR3 size: 14 residues. Trimming left V 5 bases short and J 1 base short, with 11 bases between. Germline CDR1 DFQATT, CDR2 SNEGSKA (reference sequence). CDR3 loop: CSAPEGGTNEKLFF. The CDR3, as DNA: TGCAGTGCTCCCGAAGGGGGAACTAATGAAAAACTGTTTTTT.

V gene TRBV24-1 combines with J gene TRBJ2-3, with 7 nucleotides matching TRBD1. CDR1 KGHDR and CDR2 SFDVKD come from the germline V gene. Trimming took 12 bases from V and 11 from J; bases not matched to a gene: 19. The CDR3 length is 14 residues. The CDR3 here is CASSTGVRGSKQYF. CDR3 DNA: TGTGCCTCCTCCACAGGGGTGAGGGGTTCAAAGCAGTATTTT.

There are a few counts of this clonotype. A read error may explain this, as a much larger clone is one base away. V gene TRBV20-1 combines with J gene TRBJ2-1; maybe TRBD2 (5 bases). The CDR3 sequence is 11 residues long. CDR1 and CDR2 from the germline V gene are DFQATT and SNEGSKA (reference sequence). DNA of the CDR3: TGCAGCAAAGGAGGCTACAATGAGCAGTCCTTC. Translating gives CSKGGYNEQSF.

This chain connects TRBV7-3 to TRBJ2-2; no definite D call. V was cut by 1 base and J by 5 bases, with 11 bases left in between. Germline CDR1 and CDR2: SGHTA and FQGTGA. The CDR3 is 15 amino acids. CDR3 nucleotides: TGTGCCAGCAGCTTAATGTTGGGCTCGACCGGGGAGCTGTTTTTT. Residues: CASSLMLGSTGELFF. The complete variable domain, with remaining parts taken from reference TRBV7-3 and TRBJ2-2, reads GAGVSQTPSNKVTEKGKYVELRCDPISGHTALYWYRQSLGQGPEFLIYFQGTGAADDSGLPNDRFFAVRPEGSVSTLKIQRTERGDSAVYLCASSLMLGSTGELFFGEGSRLTVL.

This clonotype has at least ten counts. The CDR3 DNA is TGCGCCAGCAGCCAAGATTTCTGGTCTCACAATCAGCCCCAGCATTTT. Translating it yields CASSQDFWSHNQPQHF. The chain carries TRBV4-1 and TRBJ1-5, with D uncertain. The germline V and J ends were trimmed by 0 bases and 3 bases, with 12 bases remaining between them. The germline gives CDR1 MGHRA, CDR2 YSYEKL. The CDR3 loop spans 16 amino acids.

The chain carries TRBV14 and TRBJ1-5; D gene unclear. Between the trimmed V and J ends, which lost 0 bases and 9 bases, there was a span of 3 bases. Germline CDR1 is SGHDN and CDR2 is FVKESK. The CDR3 consists of 11 residues. CDR3 region: CASSQEGPQHF. The DNA of the CDR3 is TGTGCCAGCAGCCAAGAGGGGCCCCAGCATTTT. The full variable domain, in which reference TRBV14 and TRBJ1-5 provide the parts outside the CDR3, is EAGVTQFPSHSVIEKGQTVTLRCDPISGHDNLYWYRRVMGKEIKFLLHFVKESKQDESGMPNNRFLAERTGGTYSTLKVQPAELEDSGVYFCASSQEGPQHFGDGTRLSIL.

This clonotype was observed at least ten times. CDR3 bases: TGCGCCAGCAGCATAGGACAGGGGGCTTATACGCAGTATTTT. Encoded protein: CASSIGQGAYTQYF. This chain uses TRBV5-1 with TRBJ2-3; 11 bases are shared with TRBD1. This CDR3 has 14 residues. The V gene end was trimmed by 4 bases and the J gene end by 7 bases; junction bases not matched to a gene: 5. The germline CDR1 and CDR2 sequences are SGHRS and YFSETQ.

This clonotype was seen at least ten times. This chain joins TRBV4-2 and TRBJ2-5, with 10 positions matching TRBD2. The germline V gene has CDR1 LGHNA and CDR2 YNFKEQ. V was clipped by 8 bases and J by 4 bases; unmatched bases: 7. The CDR3 is 14 amino acids. CDR3 sequence reads: CASWSGGGSETQYF. In DNA, the CDR3 is TGTGCCAGCTGGAGCGGGGGGGGGTCAGAGACCCAGTACTTC.

This clonotype was seen repeatedly, ten times or more. This rearrangement joins TRBV2 to TRBJ2-4; 9 positions agree with TRBD1. V trimming: 5 bases; J trimming: 7 bases; junction bases outside the gene matches: 6. Germline values: CDR1 SNHLY, CDR2 FYNNEI. The CDR3 is 14 residues long. The CDR3 DNA follows: TGTGCCAGCAGTTCCGGGACAGGGCCCAACATTCAGTACTTC. Translating gives CASSSGTGPNIQYF.

At least ten counts were recorded for this clonotype. The chain couples TRBV6-2 or TRBV6-3 to TRBJ1-2; no reliable D call. This CDR3 contains 12 residues. The germline CDR1 and CDR2 sequences are MNHEY and SVGEGT. V dropped 6 bases and J dropped 4 bases, with 9 bases sitting between them. The CDR3 loop is CASSERIYGYTF. The CDR3 bases are TGTGCCAGCAGCGAGAGGATCTATGGCTACACCTTC.

The table lists this clonotype with many counts. V usage is TRBV7-8 and J usage is TRBJ2-2; TRBD2 matches at 9 bases. Losses at the gene ends were 7 bases for V and 4 bases for J; bases not matched to a gene: 4. Germline V lookup: CDR1 SGHVS, CDR2 FQNEAQ. This CDR3 has 14 residues. CDR3 region: CASKKAGGTGELFF. For the CDR3, the DNA is TGTGCCAGCAAAAAAGCGGGGGGCACCGGGGAGCTGTTTTTT.

The J gene is TRBJ1-6, the V gene TRBV6-6; D is unresolved. The CDR3 covers 14 residues. V was pared by 1 base and J by 8 bases, with 9 bases between. Per germline, CDR1 MNHNY and CDR2 SVGAGI (reference sequence). DNA of the CDR3: TGTGCCAGCAGTTACTGGGGAGGGCATTCACCCCTCCACTTT. As protein: CASSYWGGHSPLHF.

Details on this clonotype: The conserved closing phenylalanine or tryptophan is absent in this CDR3, likely reflecting a read error. The gene calls are TRBV7-2 and TRBJ2-3; TRBD2 is a possible D gene (5 bases). The CDR3 contains 14 residues. Germline V gene data show CDR1 as SGHTA and CDR2 as FQGNSA. In DNA form, the CDR3 reads TGTGCCAGCGGCTTAGGACTCGGCACAGATACGCAGTATTCT. The encoded protein is CASGLGLGTDTQYS.

Points on this clonotype: The junction and the germline gene differ at one end; a read error may be behind it. The J gene is TRBJ2-1, the V gene TRBV7-2; TRBD1 matches 7 bases. The CDR3 extends over 16 amino acids. Germline CDR1 and CDR2: SGHTA and FQGNSA. DNA for the CDR3: TGTGCCAACAGCTTCCTTAGACAGGGCTCCTACAATGAGCAGTTCTTC. This encodes CANSFLRQGSYNEQFF.

Many counts were recorded for this clonotype. The V gene is TRBV6-6, the J gene TRBJ1-3, with D perhaps TRBD1 (5 bases). V was pared by 6 bases and J by 7 bases, with 16 bases between. Germline CDR1 MNHNY, CDR2 SVGAGI (reference sequence). The CDR3 loop spans 14 amino acids. As DNA, the CDR3 is TGTGCCAGCAGATTGACAGCCGGAGGGAACACCATATATTTT. Translated: CASRLTAGGNTIYF.

The V call is TRBV20-1, the J call TRBJ2-3, with TRBD2 matching 9 bases. CDR1 and CDR2 from the germline V gene are DFQATT and SNEGSKA (reference sequence). This CDR3 contains 16 residues. V shed 0 bases, J shed 8 bases, and the junction held 12 bases outside the gene matches. CDR3 nucleotide sequence: TGCAGTGCTAGAGAGGACCGCGGGGGGGCCGGGCCTACGCAGTATTTT. Encoded protein: CSAREDRGGAGPTQYF.

Points on this clonotype: Given the absence of the conserved phenylalanine or tryptophan at the CDR3 end, a read error is likely. The chain's CDR3 is CRARTRGRTDGYGYTS. Written as DNA, the CDR3 is TGCAGAGCAAGGACCAGGGGGCGAACGGACGGCTATGGCTACACCTCC. This chain joins TRBV20-1 and TRBJ1-2; 8 nucleotides agree with TRBD1. The CDR3 is 16 amino acids. The germline V gene has CDR1 DFQATT and CDR2 SNEGSKA (reference sequence).

This clonotype was observed at least ten times. DNA of the CDR3: TGTGCCAGCAGTCCCCGACAGAGCTCCTACAATGAGCAGTTCTTC. Translating gives CASSPRQSSYNEQFF. The rearrangement uses TRBV6-6 and TRBJ2-1; perhaps TRBD1 as D (5 bases). The CDR3 contains 15 residues. The V gene's germline CDR1 is MNHNY and CDR2 SVGAGI (reference sequence). V was pared by 5 bases and J by 0 bases, with 11 bases between.

Within the sample, this clonotype is medium-sized. This chain joins TRBV20-1 and TRBJ2-3; 8 nucleotides line up with TRBD2. CDR3 size: 13 residues. After removal of 3 bases from V and 2 bases from J, the junction contained 1 base not matched to a gene. The germline V gene has CDR1 DFQATT and CDR2 SNEGSKA (reference sequence). CDR3 DNA: TGCAGTGCTAGTAGCGGGAACACAGATACGCAGTATTTT. This gives the protein CSASSGNTDTQYF.

The chain employs TRBV20-1 and TRBJ2-1, with a tentative D call TRBD2 (5 bases). The length of the CDR3 is 11 residues. The germline CDR1 and CDR2 sequences are DFQATT and SNEGSKA (reference sequence). The germline V and J ends were trimmed by 6 bases and 15 bases, with 18 bases remaining between them. For the CDR3, the DNA is TGCAGTGCCACCTTTTTGCGCGGACTGTTCTTC. As protein: CSATFLRGLFF.

This clonotype was counted ten times or more. An end of the junction does not agree with germline; a read error may underlie this. The V gene is TRBV13, the J gene TRBJ2-1, with D perhaps matching TRBD1 (6 bases). Germline CDR1 and CDR2: PRHDT and FYEKMQ (reference sequence). The CDR3 has 13 residues. The CDR3 nucleotides read TGTGCCAGCAGCTTAGGCTGGGGAACAGGGCTGGTCTTC. Its translation is CASSLGWGTGLVF.

This clonotype is medium-sized (0.01 to 0.1%) by share. The genes are TRBV20-1 and TRBJ2-1; the match to TRBD2 covers 7 bases. J gave up 3 bases and V 4 bases, and 12 bases lay outside the gene matches. Germline V gene sequence: CDR1 DFQATT, CDR2 SNEGSKA (reference sequence). The CDR3 has 16 residues. The CDR3 DNA reads TGCAGTGCTATACCCCCGACTAGCTCGTACTACAATGAGCAGTTCTTC. This encodes CSAIPPTSSYYNEQFF.

In this sample, this clonotype turned up many times. This sequence joins TRBV20-1 and TRBJ2-3, with D possibly called TRBD1 or TRBD2 (6 bases each). From germline, CDR1 is DFQATT and CDR2 SNEGSKA (reference sequence). The CDR3 contains 14 residues. The ends were cut back, 3 bases at V and 5 bases at J, with 15 bases in the middle. The CDR3, as DNA: TGCAGTGCTAGGCGAACGGGGGCTGGAGATACGCAGTATTTT. Amino acids: CSARRTGAGDTQYF.

A note on this clonotype: A read error may produce the germline difference seen at one junction end. This chain connects TRBV10-3 to TRBJ2-7; D is unresolved. CDR1 is ENHRY, CDR2 SYGVKD, per germline. CDR3 length: 14 residues. CDR3 amino acids: CAISEPSDTYEQHF. CDR3 sequence (DNA): TGTGCCATCAGTGAGCCCAGCGATACCTACGAGCAGCACTTC.

A remark on this clonotype: The junction shows a germline mismatch at one end, possibly a read error. The chain uses TRBV20-1 and TRBJ1-2; the match to TRBD1 covers 7 bases. The CDR3 totals 13 residues. The germline V gene encodes CDR1 DFQATT and CDR2 SNEGSKA (reference sequence). The CDR3: CSASERQGYAYTF. The CDR3 nucleotides read TGCAGTGCTAGTGAAAGACAGGGTTATGCCTACACCTTC.

The sample holds many counts of this clonotype. This chain joins TRBV20-1 and TRBJ1-5; 10 positions agree with TRBD1. V trimming: 5 bases; J trimming: 4 bases; junction bases outside the gene matches: 8. Per the germline V gene, CDR1 is DFQATT and CDR2 is SNEGSKA (reference sequence). The CDR3 consists of 15 residues. CDR3 nucleotides: TGCAGTGCTGAATCTGGGACAGGGGTTAATCAGCCCCAGCATTTT. Translation gives CSAESGTGVNQPQHF.